The sequence of this T cell receptor beta chain was determined in a study of cytomegalovirus exposure and HLA in healthy donors. Across the whole study: Genetic ancestry analysis placed about 76% of the roughly 400 donors that were genotyped in the Caucasian-associated cluster.

The primer mix had 60 Vbeta and 13 Jbeta primers. The assay was immunoSEQ multiplex PCR, and TCRdb's table has in-frame clones only and misses some. The sample has some 110,000 clones, approximately 69% seen once. The CDR3 spans 14 residues. V shed 6 bases, J shed 7 bases, and the junction held 5 bases outside the gene matches. Germline values: CDR1 LNHDA, CDR2 SQIVND (reference sequence). This sequence originates from a woman in her forties or fifties in good health and CMV-seropositive. This chain joins TRBV19 and TRBJ2-1, with 11 bases that match TRBD2. The sequenced material came from PBMCs. The CDR3 DNA is TGTGCCAGTAGCCGACTAGCGGGAAGAAATGAGCAGTTCTTC. Protein sequence: CASSRLAGRNEQFF.